The text below deals with one TCR beta chain. Its specificity is unknown. The data stem from a study of ipilimumab plus nivolumab after autologous stem cell transplantation. Overall study: Patients received a median of about 5 ipilimumab and roughly eight nivolumab doses. Myeloma cases were transplant-naive high-risk or relapsed within 3 years post first autologous transplant.

Trimming took off 5 bases at V and 1 base at J, with 14 bases between the two ends. The CDR3 length is 15 residues. The germline CDR1 and CDR2 sequences are SGHTA and FQGTGA. Broader study findings: The authors say TCR, Treg and microbiome findings warrant further study.

Measured with immunoSEQ multiplex PCR; TCRdb has only the in-frame clones, and not every one. Of over 10,000 clones in the sample, around 75% are singletons; the top ten hold 8% to 13%. Patients got 3 mg/kg IV nivolumab weeks 1, 4, 7, 10, then biweekly through week 26. The TCR originated in a male donor with multiple myeloma. The sample here was PBMCs, taken in a trial of ipilimumab plus nivolumab as post-transplant consolidation. This rearrangement joins TRBV7-3 to TRBJ1-1; no firm D call. This CDR3 reads CASSLDARSNTEAFF. CDR3 nucleotides: TGTGCCAGCAGCCTGGACGCCCGGTCGAACACTGAAGCTTTCTTT.